This TCR beta chain was sequenced in a study of blood T cell repertoires in COVID-19. At the level of the study: PBMCs, B-cell-depleted T cells, or T cells were the source of the cDNA or gDNA that made up the material.

Trimming left V 4 bases short and J 4 bases short, with 2 bases between. This CDR3 contains 11 residues. Germline CDR1 MDHEN, CDR2 SYDVKM. Authors' analysis steps: It was from reference gene primer amplification that nucleated cell counts were estimated. Assay used: immunoSEQ multiplex PCR; TCRdb lists only in-frame clones, some missing. V and J calls and clone size come straight from that table; D and trimming were deduced from the DNA. Of 71,000 or so clones in the sample, about 90% were seen once. The receptor's source is a man aged 45 to 65 with active COVID-19. The material sequenced was peripheral blood. This chain joins TRBV28 and TRBJ2-1; D is ambiguous. The CDR3 nucleotides are TGTGCCAGCAGTTCATACAATGAGCAGTTCTTC. This encodes CASSSYNEQFF.